Listed below are T cell receptor beta chains from one sample, sequenced in a study of T cells in Graves' hyperthyroidism and ophthalmopathy. TCRdb redid the calling of the multiplex PCR reads with MiXCR, one entry per CDR3 protein. The profile covers 250,000 to 300,000 distinct CDR3 sequences, with 14% to 15% appearing a single time and about an eighth taken by the ten largest. Sample: blood. The receptors here all came from a woman between 35 and 50 years old with Graves' hyperthyroidism that later progressed to Graves' ophthalmopathy. Both conserved end residues are part of each CDR3. D genes are given only for firm matches. Where a row states a size, it is once, few, many or the class of an expanded clone; other rows omit it.

J: TRBJ2-3; size: .; D: .; V: TRBV24-1; CDR3: CATSDFVGTQYF; DNA: TGTGCCACCAGTGATTTCGTCGGTACGCAGTATTTT
J: TRBJ1-4; size: many; D: .; V: TRBV20-1; CDR3: CSHHRAGAGEKLFF; DNA: TGCAGTCACCACAGAGCGGGGGCGGGTGAAAAACTGTTTTTT
J: TRBJ2-3; size: many; D: TRBD2; V: TRBV4-1; CDR3: CASSHPPSGRTSTDTQYF; DNA: TGCGCCAGCAGCCATCCTCCTAGCGGGCGGACTAGCACAGATACGCAGTATTTT
J: TRBJ2-7; size: many; D: .; V: TRBV6-6; CDR3: CASSYSVSSYEQYF; DNA: TGTGCCAGCAGTTACTCGGTCAGCTCCTACGAGCAGTACTTC
J: TRBJ2-1; size: many; D: TRBD2; V: TRBV11-2; CDR3: CASSPFISGGRLAGVYNEQFF; DNA: TGTGCCAGCAGCCCCTTCATAAGTGGCGGAAGACTAGCGGGGGTCTACAATGAGCAGTTCTTC
J: TRBJ1-3; size: many; D: .; V: TRBV27; CDR3: CASRQTRSSGNTIYF; DNA: TGTGCCAGCAGACAAACCAGAAGCTCTGGAAACACCATATATTTT
J: TRBJ1-1; size: .; D: .; V: TRBV6-1; CDR3: CASSEREGEGTEAFF; DNA: TGTGCCAGCAGTGAACGGGAAGGGGAGGGCACTGAAGCTTTCTTT
J: TRBJ2-1; size: many; D: TRBD2; V: TRBV20-1; CDR3: CSASPSGRAYYNEQFF; DNA: TGCAGTGCTAGCCCTAGCGGGAGGGCCTACTACAATGAGCAGTTCTTC
J: TRBJ2-3; size: few; D: TRBD2; V: TRBV9; CDR3: CASSLSEGSGSTTDTQYF; DNA: TGTGCCAGCAGCCTCTCAGAGGGGAGCGGGAGCACCACAGATACGCAGTATTTT
J: TRBJ1-6; size: many; D: .; V: TRBV2; CDR3: CASSASHSGSPLHF; DNA: TGTGCCAGCAGCGCTAGTCATTCCGGGTCACCCCTCCACTTT
J: TRBJ1-1; size: many; D: .; V: TRBV5-1; CDR3: CASSLVPGVNTEAFF; DNA: TGCGCCAGCAGCTTGGTCCCGGGGGTTAACACTGAAGCTTTCTTT
J: TRBJ1-4; size: many; D: TRBD1; V: TRBV7-9; CDR3: CASSLFGQVAEKLFF; DNA: TGTGCCAGCAGCTTATTCGGACAGGTGGCCGAAAAACTGTTTTTT
J: TRBJ1-4; size: .; D: .; V: TRBV9; CDR3: CASSSTRMDSPAGLRVGEKLFF; DNA: TGTGCCAGCAGCTCCACACGCATGGACAGCCCGGCGGGACTTAGGGTTGGTGAAAAACTGTTTTTT
J: TRBJ2-5; size: many; D: TRBD1; V: TRBV10-3; CDR3: CAISESVWDRQETQYF; DNA: TGTGCCATCAGTGAGTCGGTCTGGGACAGGCAAGAGACCCAGTACTTC
J: TRBJ1-1; size: .; D: .; V: TRBV27; CDR3: CASSLERRGTEAFF; DNA: TGTGCCAGCAGTTTAGAGAGGAGAGGCACTGAAGCTTTCTTT
J: TRBJ2-1; size: many; D: TRBD2; V: TRBV10-3; CDR3: CAISDLTSGRGDEQFF; DNA: TGTGCCATCAGTGATTTGACTAGCGGGAGGGGGGATGAGCAGTTCTTC
J: TRBJ2-7; size: many; D: TRBD2; V: TRBV10-3; CDR3: CAIRAGTSVDEQYF; DNA: TGTGCCATCAGGGCCGGGACTAGCGTCGACGAGCAGTACTTC
J: TRBJ2-5; size: many; D: .; V: TRBV10-3; CDR3: CAISEEEQGKTQYF; DNA: TGTGCCATCAGTGAGGAGGAACAAGGAAAGACCCAGTACTTC
J: TRBJ1-1; size: few; D: .; V: TRBV18; CDR3: CASSPIEFSPGAYQAFF; DNA: TGTGCCAGCTCACCTATAGAATTTAGTCCGGGGGCGTATCAAGCTTTCTTT
J: TRBJ2-3; size: few; D: TRBD2; V: TRBV4-1; CDR3: CASSQDRLAGDTQYF; DNA: TGCGCCAGCAGCCAAGATCGCCTAGCGGGAGATACGCAGTATTTT
J: TRBJ1-2; size: few; D: .; V: TRBV2; CDR3: CASGPGSGYTF; DNA: TGTGCCAGCGGTCCAGGCTCTGGCTACACCTTC
J: TRBJ2-4; size: many; D: .; V: TRBV2; CDR3: CASSGFGKNIQYF; DNA: TGTGCCAGCAGTGGGTTTGGCAAAAACATTCAGTACTTC
J: TRBJ2-1; size: many; D: TRBD2; V: TRBV20-1; CDR3: CSATNPTSGVSNEQFF; DNA: TGCAGTGCTACCAACCCGACTAGCGGGGTTTCGAATGAGCAGTTCTTC
J: TRBJ2-3; size: many; D: .; V: TRBV27; CDR3: CASSFHQGDTQYF; DNA: TGTGCCAGCAGTTTTCACCAGGGGGATACGCAGTATTTT
J: TRBJ2-5; size: .; D: .; V: TRBV10-3; CDR3: CAISDGGMMVGETQYF; DNA: TGTGCCATCAGTGACGGCGGGATGATGGTAGGGGAGACCCAGTACTTC
J: TRBJ2-7; size: many; D: TRBD1; V: TRBV20-1; CDR3: CSARLDRELRYEQYF; DNA: TGCAGTGCTAGGCTGGACAGGGAACTCCGCTACGAGCAGTACTTC
J: TRBJ2-2; size: many; D: TRBD1; V: TRBV28; CDR3: CASSSRDRVYTGELFF; DNA: TGTGCCAGCAGTTCCCGGGACAGGGTTTACACCGGGGAGCTGTTTTTT
J: TRBJ1-5; size: many; D: TRBD1; V: TRBV27; CDR3: CASSWTGDGQPQHF; DNA: TGTGCCAGCAGCTGGACAGGGGACGGTCAGCCCCAGCATTTT